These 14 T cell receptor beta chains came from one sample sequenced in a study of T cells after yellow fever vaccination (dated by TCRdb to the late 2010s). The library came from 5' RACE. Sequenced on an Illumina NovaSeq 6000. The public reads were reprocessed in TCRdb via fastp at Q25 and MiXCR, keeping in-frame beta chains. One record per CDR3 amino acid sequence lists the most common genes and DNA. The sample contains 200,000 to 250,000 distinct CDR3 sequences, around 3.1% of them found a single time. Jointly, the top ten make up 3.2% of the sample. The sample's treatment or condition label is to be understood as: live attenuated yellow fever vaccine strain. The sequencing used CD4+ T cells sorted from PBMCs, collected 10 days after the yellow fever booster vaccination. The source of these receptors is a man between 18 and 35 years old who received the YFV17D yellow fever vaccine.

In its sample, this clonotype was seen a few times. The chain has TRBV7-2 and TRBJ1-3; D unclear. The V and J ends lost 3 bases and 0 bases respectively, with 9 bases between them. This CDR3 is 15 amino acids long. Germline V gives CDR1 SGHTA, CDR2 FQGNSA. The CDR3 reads CASSLAVVSGNTIYF. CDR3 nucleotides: TGTGCCAGCAGCTTGGCCGTGGTCTCTGGAAACACCATATATTTT.

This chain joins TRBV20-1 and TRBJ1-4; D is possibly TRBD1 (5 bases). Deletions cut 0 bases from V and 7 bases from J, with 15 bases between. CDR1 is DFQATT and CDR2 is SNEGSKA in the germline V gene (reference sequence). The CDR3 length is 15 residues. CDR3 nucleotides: TGCAGTGCTAGAGATCGTCAGGGACCAGGTGAAAAACTGTTTTTT. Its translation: CSARDRQGPGEKLFF.

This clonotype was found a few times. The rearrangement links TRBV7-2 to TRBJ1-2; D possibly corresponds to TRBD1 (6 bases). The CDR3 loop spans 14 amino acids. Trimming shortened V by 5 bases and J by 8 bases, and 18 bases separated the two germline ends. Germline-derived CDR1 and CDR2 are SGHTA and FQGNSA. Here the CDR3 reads CASSLRGPSRGYTF. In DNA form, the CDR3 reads TGTGCCAGCAGCCTCAGGGGACCATCCCGAGGCTACACCTTC.

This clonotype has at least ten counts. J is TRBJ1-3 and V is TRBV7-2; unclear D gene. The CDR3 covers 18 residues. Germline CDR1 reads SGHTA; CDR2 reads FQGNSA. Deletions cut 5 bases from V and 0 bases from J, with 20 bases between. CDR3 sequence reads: CASSRALASPSSGNTIYF. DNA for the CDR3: TGTGCCAGCAGCCGGGCCCTAGCGTCGCCGTCCTCTGGAAACACCATATATTTT.

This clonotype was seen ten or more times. CDR3 amino acids: CASSSAEQNTEAFF. Written as DNA, the CDR3 is TGCGCCAGCAGCTCCGCAGAACAGAACACTGAAGCTTTCTTT. This chain joins TRBV5-1 and TRBJ1-1; no firm D call. The CDR3 extends over 14 amino acids. In germline, CDR1 is SGHRS, CDR2 YFSETQ. V shed 3 bases and J shed 1 base, with 10 bases lying between them.

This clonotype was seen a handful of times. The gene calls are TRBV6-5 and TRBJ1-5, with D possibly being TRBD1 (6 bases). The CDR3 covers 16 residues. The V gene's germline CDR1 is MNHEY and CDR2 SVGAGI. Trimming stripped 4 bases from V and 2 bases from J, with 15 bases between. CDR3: CASSSTGSAGNQPQHF. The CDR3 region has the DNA TGTGCCAGCAGTTCAACAGGGTCGGCTGGCAATCAGCCCCAGCATTTT.

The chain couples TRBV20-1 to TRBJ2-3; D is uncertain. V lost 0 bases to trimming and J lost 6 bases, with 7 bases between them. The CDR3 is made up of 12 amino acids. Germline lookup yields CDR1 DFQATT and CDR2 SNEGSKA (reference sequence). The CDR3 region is CSAREASDTQYF. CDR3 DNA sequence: TGCAGTGCTAGAGAGGCGTCGGATACGCAGTATTTT.

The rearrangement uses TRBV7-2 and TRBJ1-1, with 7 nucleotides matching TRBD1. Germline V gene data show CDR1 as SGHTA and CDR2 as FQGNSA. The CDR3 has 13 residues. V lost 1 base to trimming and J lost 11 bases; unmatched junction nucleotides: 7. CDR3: CASSLGGTELAFF. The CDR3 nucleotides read TGTGCCAGCAGCTTAGGGGGGACAGAGCTGGCTTTCTTT.

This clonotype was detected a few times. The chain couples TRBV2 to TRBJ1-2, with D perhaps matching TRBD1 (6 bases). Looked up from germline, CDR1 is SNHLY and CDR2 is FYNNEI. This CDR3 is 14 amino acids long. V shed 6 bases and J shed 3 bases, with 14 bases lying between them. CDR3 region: CASRAATGYYGYTF. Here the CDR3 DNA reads TGTGCCAGCAGGGCAGCCACAGGGTACTATGGCTACACCTTC. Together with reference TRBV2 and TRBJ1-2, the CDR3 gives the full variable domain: EPEVTQTPSHQVTQMGQEVILRCVPISNHLYFYWYRQILGQKVEFLVSFYNNEISEKSEIFDDQFSVERPDGSNFTLKIRSTKLEDSAMYFCASRAATGYYGYTFGSGTRLTVV.

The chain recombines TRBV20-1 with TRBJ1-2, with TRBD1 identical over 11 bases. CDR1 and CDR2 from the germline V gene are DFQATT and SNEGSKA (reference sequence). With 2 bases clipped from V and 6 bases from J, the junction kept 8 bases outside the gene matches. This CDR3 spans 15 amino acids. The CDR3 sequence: CSARSPGQGVNGYTF. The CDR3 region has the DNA TGCAGTGCTAGATCTCCGGGACAGGGGGTTAATGGCTACACCTTC.

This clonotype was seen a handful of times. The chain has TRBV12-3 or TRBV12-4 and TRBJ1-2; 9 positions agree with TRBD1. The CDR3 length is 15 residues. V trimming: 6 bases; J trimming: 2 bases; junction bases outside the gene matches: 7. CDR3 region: CASSDPGTGNYGYTF. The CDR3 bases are TGTGCCAGCAGCGACCCGGGGACAGGGAACTATGGCTACACCTTC.

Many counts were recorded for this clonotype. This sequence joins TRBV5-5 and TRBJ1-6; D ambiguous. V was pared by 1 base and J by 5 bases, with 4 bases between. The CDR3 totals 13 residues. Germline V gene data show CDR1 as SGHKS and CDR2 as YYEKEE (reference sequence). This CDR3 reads CASSLMDNSPLHF. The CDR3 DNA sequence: TGTGCCAGCAGCTTGATGGATAATTCACCCCTCCACTTT.

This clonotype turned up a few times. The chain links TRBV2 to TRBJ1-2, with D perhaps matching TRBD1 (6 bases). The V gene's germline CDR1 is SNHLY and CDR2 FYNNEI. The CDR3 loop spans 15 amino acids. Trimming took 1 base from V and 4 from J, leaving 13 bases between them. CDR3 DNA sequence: TGTGCCAGCAGTGAAGGGTCGGGGGCCCTCTATGGCTACACCTTC. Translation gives CASSEGSGALYGYTF. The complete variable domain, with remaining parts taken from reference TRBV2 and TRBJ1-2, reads EPEVTQTPSHQVTQMGQEVILRCVPISNHLYFYWYRQILGQKVEFLVSFYNNEISEKSEIFDDQFSVERPDGSNFTLKIRSTKLEDSAMYFCASSEGSGALYGYTFGSGTRLTVV.

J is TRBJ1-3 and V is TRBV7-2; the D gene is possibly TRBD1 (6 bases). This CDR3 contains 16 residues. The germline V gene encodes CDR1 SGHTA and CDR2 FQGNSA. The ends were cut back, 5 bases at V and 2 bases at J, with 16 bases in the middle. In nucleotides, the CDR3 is TGTGCCAGCAGCACCCGAGGGGGGGCGACTGGAAACACCATATATTTT. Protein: CASSTRGGATGNTIYF.